A selection of T cell receptor beta chains follows, all from one sample in a study of cytomegalovirus exposure and HLA in healthy donors. Sequencing used immunoSEQ multiplex PCR; TCRdb keeps in-frame clones, though not all of them. This repertoire shows 250,000 to 400,000 clones, approximately 85% found once; its top ten account for roughly 0.96%. Sequenced input: PBMCs. These receptor sequences come from a young man in good health and CMV-seronegative. Both conserved end residues are part of each CDR3. The order of the fields is D gene, clone size, V gene, J gene, CDR3 DNA, CDR3 protein. A D gene is named only where the DNA matches it firmly. Only some rows state a clone size, as once, few, many or a class for expanded clones.

>NA|NA|TRBV7-8|TRBJ2-7
TGTGCCAGCAGCTTAGTAACAAGGAGATCCTACGAGCAGTACTTC
CASSLVTRRSYEQYF
>TRBD1|NA|TRBV10-3|TRBJ2-7
TGTGCCATCAGGGGGGACAGGGGGATCGAGCAGTACTTC
CAIRGDRGIEQYF
>NA|NA|TRBV29-1|TRBJ1-1
TGCAGCGTGGCCCACGGGGGGGGTGAAGCTTTCTTT
CSVAHGGGEAFF
>TRBD1|once|TRBV4-2|TRBJ1-4
TGTGCCAGCAGCCCGGTGGACAGGCCCTCAGGAAAACTGTTTTTT
CASSPVDRPSGKLFF
>NA|NA|TRBV5-4|TRBJ1-4
TGTGCCAGCAGCGGGGGCCCCCTCGGGAATGAAAAACTGTTTTTT
CASSGGPLGNEKLFF
>TRBD1|NA|TRBV10-3|TRBJ2-5
TGTGCCATCAGTGAGGGGACAGGGGAAACGGGAGAGACCCAGTACTTC
CAISEGTGETGETQYF
>NA|NA|TRBV7-9|TRBJ1-2
TGTGCCAGCTCGCTCGAGGCCTATGGCTACACCTTC
CASSLEAYGYTF
>NA|NA|TRBV19|TRBJ2-2
TGTGCCAGTACCAATCCCGCAGGGGTGAACACCGGGGAGCTGTTTTTT
CASTNPAGVNTGELFF
>TRBD2|NA|TRBV5-1|TRBJ2-5
TGCGCCAGCACCGAACTAGCGGGGGTCGGAGAGACCCAGTACTTC
CASTELAGVGETQYF
>NA|once|TRBV25-1|TRBJ2-3
TGTGCCAGCAGTGACCGCGGGATCACAGATACGCAGTATTTT
CASSDRGITDTQYF
>TRBD2|once|TRBV29-1|TRBJ2-7
TGCAGCGTCGAGGGGAGGGGCGGCTACGAGCAGTACTTC
CSVEGRGGYEQYF
>NA|NA|TRBV28|TRBJ2-6
TGTGCCAGCAGGGACTTCGGCTCTGGGGCCAACGTCCTGACTTTC
CASRDFGSGANVLTF
>TRBD1|once|TRBV19|TRBJ1-3
TGTGCCAGTAGTATCGGGACAGCCGGAAACACCATATATTTT
CASSIGTAGNTIYF
>TRBD1|NA|TRBV7-8|TRBJ1-2
TGTGCCAGCAGCCCGCGGACAGGGTGGGCCCTAAGCTATGGCTACACCTTC
CASSPRTGWALSYGYTF
>NA|NA|TRBV19|TRBJ1-2
TGTGCCAGTAGTATAGTAGCGAAGGGTACTAACTATGGCTACACCTTC
CASSIVAKGTNYGYTF
>NA|NA|TRBV29-1|TRBJ1-2
TGCAGCGTTGAAGGGGCAGGGGAAGGGATGCGGGCCTATGGCTACACCTTC
CSVEGAGEGMRAYGYTF
>NA|NA|TRBV27|TRBJ2-2
TGTGCCAGCAGTCCCACCCGGGAAATCGGGGAGCTGTTTTTT
CASSPTREIGELFF
>TRBD2|once|TRBV7-2|TRBJ2-7
TGTGCCAGCAGCTTAGCGAGTGGCGGGGGATGGTACGAGCAGTACTTC
CASSLASGGGWYEQYF
>TRBD1|NA|TRBV7-9|TRBJ2-1
TGTGCCAGCACCCGGGACAGGTACTACAATGAGCAGTTCTTC
CASTRDRYYNEQFF
>NA|NA|TRBV6-5|TRBJ1-1
TGTGCCAGCAGTTCGGGGAACACTGAAGCTTTCTTT
CASSSGNTEAFF
>TRBD2|NA|TRBV7-8|TRBJ2-2
TGTGCCAGCAGCGAAGGACTAGCGGGTTCCGGGGAGCTGTTTTTT
CASSEGLAGSGELFF
>NA|NA|TRBV6-5|TRBJ1-1
TGTGCCAGCAGAGCCATTACGACTGAAGCTTTCTTT
CASRAITTEAFF
>TRBD1|NA|TRBV5-4|TRBJ1-2
TGTGCCAGCAGCGTGGGACAGAACTATGGCTACACCTTC
CASSVGQNYGYTF
>TRBD2|NA|TRBV2|TRBJ2-2
TGTGCCAGCAGTGAAGGTAGCGGGAGGTCCGGGGAGCTGTTTTTT
CASSEGSGRSGELFF